This is a list of T cell receptor beta chains from one sample in a study of beta chain features in type 1 diabetes. Assay used: immunoSEQ multiplex PCR; TCRdb lists only in-frame clones, some missing. The sample lists 500,000 to 700,000 clones; around 16% were seen once. The sequencing sample was made of naive CD4+ T cells from blood. The receptors were gathered from a young man in good health. The CDR3 runs from the conserved cysteine through the conserved F or W. Each record gives: CDR3 length, D gene, J gene, clone size, V gene, CDR3 DNA, CDR3 protein. A D gene is named only where the DNA matches it firmly. Expanded clones are given a class, and other clones once, few, many or no size at all.

len: 15
d_gene: TRBD2
j_gene: TRBJ2-7
abundance: .
v_gene: TRBV9
CDR3nt: TGTGCCAGCAGCCCTACGCCTAGCGGGTCCTACGAGCAGTACTTC
CDR3aa: CASSPTPSGSYEQYF

len: 17
d_gene: .
j_gene: TRBJ1-3
abundance: .
v_gene: TRBV28
CDR3nt: TGTGCCAGCAGTTTACCCCAAGCCATACACTCTGGAAACACCATATATTTT
CDR3aa: CASSLPQAIHSGNTIYF

len: 16
d_gene: .
j_gene: TRBJ2-1
abundance: .
v_gene: TRBV5-3
CDR3nt: TGTGCCAGAAGGCCTCGACTCCTTTCTAGTTACAATGAGCAGTTCTTC
CDR3aa: CARRPRLLSSYNEQFF

len: 13
d_gene: TRBD2
j_gene: TRBJ2-1
abundance: .
v_gene: TRBV7-2
CDR3nt: TGTGCCAGCAGCTTAGACCGACTAGCTGAGCAGTTCTTC
CDR3aa: CASSLDRLAEQFF

len: 14
d_gene: TRBD1
j_gene: TRBJ1-1
abundance: few
v_gene: TRBV27
CDR3nt: TGTGCCAGCAGTAGGGACAGGGGGCCCACTGAAGCTTTCTTT
CDR3aa: CASSRDRGPTEAFF

len: 16
d_gene: TRBD1
j_gene: TRBJ2-1
abundance: many
v_gene: TRBV28
CDR3nt: TGTGCCAGCCCGATCTACCGGGACAGGGGTGTAAATGAGCAGTTCTTC
CDR3aa: CASPIYRDRGVNEQFF

len: 15
d_gene: .
j_gene: TRBJ2-7
abundance: .
v_gene: TRBV10-3
CDR3nt: TGTGCCATCAGTGAGTCTGTGGCAGTAAACTACGAGCAGTACTTC
CDR3aa: CAISESVAVNYEQYF

len: 14
d_gene: .
j_gene: TRBJ1-1
abundance: .
v_gene: TRBV30
CDR3nt: TGTGCCTGGAGTAAAGTAGGAGGGAACACTGAAGCTTTCTTT
CDR3aa: CAWSKVGGNTEAFF

len: 15
d_gene: .
j_gene: TRBJ1-3
abundance: .
v_gene: TRBV29-1
CDR3nt: TGCAGCGTTGGAGAGAGGTCCGGCTCTGGAAACACCATATATTTT
CDR3aa: CSVGERSGSGNTIYF

len: 16
d_gene: .
j_gene: TRBJ2-3
abundance: few
v_gene: TRBV7-2
CDR3nt: TGTGCCAGCAGCTCCAAAGGAGGGGGCAGCACAGATACGCAGTATTTT
CDR3aa: CASSSKGGGSTDTQYF

len: 15
d_gene: .
j_gene: TRBJ1-1
abundance: .
v_gene: TRBV28
CDR3nt: TGTGCCAGCAGTTATTGGACAGTAATGAACACTGAAGCTTTCTTT
CDR3aa: CASSYWTVMNTEAFF

len: 13
d_gene: .
j_gene: TRBJ2-7
abundance: few
v_gene: TRBV10-3
CDR3nt: TGTGCCATCGGTGGGGGTTTCTCCTACGAGCAGTACTTC
CDR3aa: CAIGGGFSYEQYF

len: 15
d_gene: .
j_gene: TRBJ1-6
abundance: .
v_gene: TRBV7-3
CDR3nt: TGTGCCAGCAGCTTAAATACGGGGACTAATTCACCCCTCCACTTT
CDR3aa: CASSLNTGTNSPLHF

len: 13
d_gene: .
j_gene: TRBJ1-2
abundance: few
v_gene: TRBV4-3
CDR3nt: TGCGCCAGCAGCCAAGGCGAAGGCTATGGCTACACCTTC
CDR3aa: CASSQGEGYGYTF

len: 11
d_gene: .
j_gene: TRBJ1-4
abundance: .
v_gene: TRBV2
CDR3nt: TGTGCCAGCAGTGAAGGGGGAAAACTGTTTTTT
CDR3aa: CASSEGGKLFF

len: 16
d_gene: .
j_gene: TRBJ2-2
abundance: .
v_gene: TRBV4-3
CDR3nt: TGCGCCAGCAGCCAAGAAAGGCGGAGGTACACCGGGGAGCTGTTTTTT
CDR3aa: CASSQERRRYTGELFF

len: 15
d_gene: TRBD2
j_gene: TRBJ2-3
abundance: .
v_gene: TRBV19
CDR3nt: TGTGCCAGCAGTACCGGACTAGCGCCCAGCGGATCGCAGTATTTT
CDR3aa: CASSTGLAPSGSQYF

len: 15
d_gene: .
j_gene: TRBJ2-7
abundance: few
v_gene: TRBV7-2
CDR3nt: TGTGCCAGCAGCTTAGCCCTAGCCTCCACCGGGGAGCAGTACTTC
CDR3aa: CASSLALASTGEQYF

len: 15
d_gene: TRBD2
j_gene: TRBJ2-3
abundance: once
v_gene: TRBV7-8
CDR3nt: TGTGCCAGCAGCAAGAGCGGGGGGTCTATGGATACGCAGTATTTT
CDR3aa: CASSKSGGSMDTQYF

len: 14
d_gene: .
j_gene: TRBJ2-2
abundance: .
v_gene: TRBV2
CDR3nt: TGTGCCAGTTGGTATCAGGGCCCCACCGGGGAGCTGTTTTTT
CDR3aa: CASWYQGPTGELFF

len: 14
d_gene: TRBD1
j_gene: TRBJ2-2
abundance: .
v_gene: TRBV13
CDR3nt: TGTGCCAGCAGCTTACAGGGGGACACCGGGGAGCTGTTTTTT
CDR3aa: CASSLQGDTGELFF

len: 13
d_gene: .
j_gene: TRBJ1-1
abundance: .
v_gene: TRBV6-4
CDR3nt: TGTGCCAGCAGAAACAGGGAGAACACTGAAGCTTTCTTT
CDR3aa: CASRNRENTEAFF

len: 16
d_gene: TRBD2
j_gene: TRBJ2-2
abundance: .
v_gene: TRBV7-2
CDR3nt: TGTGCCAGCAGCTCGGGACTAGCGGCGAACACCGGGGAGCTGTTTTTT
CDR3aa: CASSSGLAANTGELFF

len: 15
d_gene: .
j_gene: TRBJ1-2
abundance: .
v_gene: TRBV25-1
CDR3nt: TGTGCCAGCAGTGAATTCGCCACAGGGAGGGGCGGCTACACCTTC
CDR3aa: CASSEFATGRGGYTF

len: 13
d_gene: .
j_gene: TRBJ1-1
abundance: few
v_gene: TRBV7-2
CDR3nt: TGTGCCAGCAGCTTGGGGTCTAACACTGAAGCTTTCTTT
CDR3aa: CASSLGSNTEAFF

len: 17
d_gene: .
j_gene: TRBJ2-1
abundance: .
v_gene: TRBV7-2
CDR3nt: TGTGCCAGCAGCTTAAATCGCAGGGGCCGACCGATCAATGAGCAGTTCTTC
CDR3aa: CASSLNRRGRPINEQFF

len: 13
d_gene: .
j_gene: TRBJ2-7
abundance: .
v_gene: TRBV7-2
CDR3nt: TGTGCCAGCAGCAAGCAGGGTAGCTACGAGCAGTACTTC
CDR3aa: CASSKQGSYEQYF

len: 15
d_gene: TRBD1
j_gene: TRBJ1-4
abundance: few
v_gene: TRBV4-2
CDR3nt: TGTGCCAGCAGCCAGGTACAGGGGGCTAATGAAAAACTGTTTTTT
CDR3aa: CASSQVQGANEKLFF

len: 16
d_gene: .
j_gene: TRBJ2-1
abundance: .
v_gene: TRBV4-1
CDR3nt: TGCGCCAGCAGCCAAGATCCGGGGGGCATTGGAAATGAGCAGTTCTTC
CDR3aa: CASSQDPGGIGNEQFF

len: 16
d_gene: .
j_gene: TRBJ2-1
abundance: few
v_gene: TRBV14
CDR3nt: TGTGCCAGCAGCCAAGATGACATGGTTGTAATCAATGAGCAGTTCTTC
CDR3aa: CASSQDDMVVINEQFF

len: 13
d_gene: .
j_gene: TRBJ1-2
abundance: .
v_gene: TRBV10-3
CDR3nt: TGTGCCATCAGTGGCCGACGGGGTTATGGCTACACCTTC
CDR3aa: CAISGRRGYGYTF

len: 15
d_gene: TRBD2
j_gene: TRBJ2-1
abundance: many
v_gene: TRBV14
CDR3nt: TGTGCCAGCAGCACTCTGAGGGGAGGGTACAATGAGCAGTTCTTC
CDR3aa: CASSTLRGGYNEQFF

len: 19
d_gene: TRBD2
j_gene: TRBJ2-7
abundance: few
v_gene: TRBV4-1
CDR3nt: TGCGCCAGCAGCCAAGATTCTCAGATACTAGCGGGAGTAGGATACGAGCAGTACTTC
CDR3aa: CASSQDSQILAGVGYEQYF

len: 15
d_gene: TRBD2
j_gene: TRBJ2-7
abundance: few
v_gene: TRBV5-1
CDR3nt: TGCGCCAGCAGCTTGAATAGCGGGAGTTTGTACGAGCAGTACTTC
CDR3aa: CASSLNSGSLYEQYF

len: 15
d_gene: TRBD1
j_gene: TRBJ2-7
abundance: .
v_gene: TRBV28
CDR3nt: TGTGCCAGCAGAACCACCGGGACAGGTGCCTACGAGCAGTACTTC
CDR3aa: CASRTTGTGAYEQYF

len: 13
d_gene: .
j_gene: TRBJ2-7
abundance: .
v_gene: TRBV18
CDR3nt: TGTGCCAGCTTGATCCAGGGCTCCTACGAGCAGTACTTC
CDR3aa: CASLIQGSYEQYF

len: 15
d_gene: .
j_gene: TRBJ1-5
abundance: .
v_gene: TRBV27
CDR3nt: TGTGCCAGCAGTTTAATGGGGTTAGGCAATCAGCCCCAGCATTTT
CDR3aa: CASSLMGLGNQPQHF

len: 14
d_gene: TRBD1
j_gene: TRBJ1-1
abundance: .
v_gene: TRBV18
CDR3nt: TGTGCCAGCTCACCACCGACAGGGTACACTGAAGCTTTCTTT
CDR3aa: CASSPPTGYTEAFF

len: 11
d_gene: .
j_gene: TRBJ2-7
abundance: many
v_gene: TRBV7-2
CDR3nt: TGTGCCAGCAGCTTAAGCTACGAGCAGTACTTC
CDR3aa: CASSLSYEQYF

len: 16
d_gene: .
j_gene: TRBJ1-2
abundance: few
v_gene: TRBV6-6
CDR3nt: TGTGCCAGCAGTGCCCCCTCCGGGGCCGAAGGGGATGGCTACACCTTC
CDR3aa: CASSAPSGAEGDGYTF

len: 15
d_gene: .
j_gene: TRBJ2-2
abundance: few
v_gene: TRBV19
CDR3nt: TGTGCCAGTAGTATAGTAGAATCGAACACCGGGGAGCTGTTTTTT
CDR3aa: CASSIVESNTGELFF

len: 11
d_gene: .
j_gene: TRBJ1-5
abundance: few
v_gene: TRBV19
CDR3nt: TGTGCCAGTCGTTACTCTCAGCCCCAGCATTTT
CDR3aa: CASRYSQPQHF

len: 14
d_gene: .
j_gene: TRBJ2-7
abundance: .
v_gene: TRBV6-6
CDR3nt: TGTGCCAGCAGGGGGGCCATTCCCCCGTGGGAGCAGTACTTC
CDR3aa: CASRGAIPPWEQYF

len: 11
d_gene: .
j_gene: TRBJ2-7
abundance: .
v_gene: TRBV28
CDR3nt: TGTGCCAGCAGCCCATCTGACGAGCAGTACTTC
CDR3aa: CASSPSDEQYF

len: 14
d_gene: .
j_gene: TRBJ1-2
abundance: few
v_gene: TRBV4-3
CDR3nt: TGCGCCAGCAGCTATCGACAAGTTAACTATGGCTACACCTTC
CDR3aa: CASSYRQVNYGYTF

len: 15
d_gene: .
j_gene: TRBJ2-3
abundance: .
v_gene: TRBV11-3
CDR3nt: TGTGCCAGCAGTCCAGATACTAGCCTCACAGATACGCAGTATTTT
CDR3aa: CASSPDTSLTDTQYF

len: 15
d_gene: TRBD1
j_gene: TRBJ1-1
abundance: few
v_gene: TRBV25-1
CDR3nt: TGTGCCAGCAGTGAACCCCAAGGACAGGGGGCGGCGGCTTTCTTT
CDR3aa: CASSEPQGQGAAAFF

len: 16
d_gene: .
j_gene: TRBJ2-1
abundance: .
v_gene: TRBV5-6
CDR3nt: TGTGCCAGCAGCTTGTATGCGGGGAGCTCCTACAATGAGCAGTTCTTC
CDR3aa: CASSLYAGSSYNEQFF

len: 13
d_gene: .
j_gene: TRBJ2-7
abundance: .
v_gene: TRBV25-1
CDR3nt: TGTGCCAGCAGTGAGGGAAAACCCTACGAGCAGTACTTC
CDR3aa: CASSEGKPYEQYF

len: 14
d_gene: .
j_gene: TRBJ2-7
abundance: .
v_gene: TRBV9
CDR3nt: TGTGCCAGCAGCTTCTCCCCAGGGTTCGACGAGCAGTACTTC
CDR3aa: CASSFSPGFDEQYF

len: 15
d_gene: .
j_gene: TRBJ1-2
abundance: .
v_gene: TRBV7-2
CDR3nt: TGTGCCAGCAGCTTACACAGGGTCCCTAACTATGGCTACACCTTC
CDR3aa: CASSLHRVPNYGYTF

len: 13
d_gene: .
j_gene: TRBJ2-5
abundance: .
v_gene: TRBV11-3
CDR3nt: TGTGCCAGCAGCTTAGGAGGGCAAGAGACCCAGTACTTC
CDR3aa: CASSLGGQETQYF

len: 15
d_gene: .
j_gene: TRBJ1-1
abundance: .
v_gene: TRBV5-1
CDR3nt: TGCGCCAGCAGCCTCCGACCGGACTTATCGTCTGAAGCTTTCTTT
CDR3aa: CASSLRPDLSSEAFF